Detailed here is one T cell receptor beta chain. The antigen it binds to is not known. No qualities accompany the bases; no much larger clone lies one base away. V loses 3 bases, J loses 5 bases, and the germline ends lie 13 bases apart. Based on the germline V gene, the CDR1 and CDR2 sequences are ENHRY and SYGVKD. The CDR3 has 14 amino acids, counting the end cysteine and phenylalanine. The kept DNA is CDR3 alone, 42 bases in frame from the first base. The intended sense of this specimen's time point label: baseline before oral tofacitinib. Peripheral blood and lesional scalp punch biopsies were obtained from patients with alopecia areata. PBMCs were isolated by density centrifugation and stained for CD3, CD4 and CD8, and CD4+ and CD8+ T cells were sorted on a FACSAria. The data were obtained in a study of CD8+ T cells in alopecia areata listed by TCRdb under 2018. Turning to the overall study: Treated patients were enrolled in an open-label pilot trial of oral tofacitinib at 5 to 10 mg twice daily for moderate-to-severe alopecia areata. Patients received tofacitinib for 6 to 18 months and were then followed off drug for 6 months to check for delayed response and recurrence. To study T cell clonal expansion in alopecia areata, the researchers applied high-throughput TCRbeta sequencing to both the C3H/HeJ mouse model and human patients. On the human side, TCRbeta sequencing was run on scalp tissue and on sorted CD4+ and CD8+ peripheral blood T cells from healthy controls and from alopecia areata patients with either patchy or totalis/universalis disease. Tofacitinib-treated patients had biopsies at baseline and at 4 and 24 weeks of treatment, with a later scalp biopsy in several patients. Scalp clonality was compared among normal scalp (n=4), patchy alopecia areata scalp (n=8), and alopecia totalis/universalis scalp (n=8). RNA came from the PAXgene miRNA kit for fixed scalp, the miRNeasy kit for PBMCs, and the RNeasy kit for mouse skin. TCRbeta CDR3 regions were amplified by immunoSEQ multiplex PCR with 35 Vbeta forward and 13 Jbeta reverse primers. Broader findings and caveats from the paper: Compared with normal scalp, lesional scalp, particularly in alopecia totalis/universalis, had higher clonality and more expanded CD8+ clones, which suggests antigenic drive. Unlike mouse skin, where gammadelta T cells dominate, normal human skin contains resident alphabeta T cells that get sequenced too, which complicates analysis of the scalp TCR repertoire. Compared with mice, TCR sequences shared between patients were less clear, possibly partly because of HLA diversity across the patient population.

The library was prepared using the immunoSEQ multiplex PCR assay. To provide template for TCR sequencing, every sample had RNA extracted and reverse transcribed into cDNA. First-strand cDNA was synthesized with SuperScript III using a 2:1 mix of oligo-dT and random hexamers. A synthetic immune receptor repertoire was used to gauge amplification bias, and whatever bias remained was removed computationally. Regarding the original processing steps: Raw reads were preprocessed for error removal, and CDR3 was defined according to IMGT conventions as running from the conserved cysteine to phenylalanine. To get clonality, Shannon entropy was normalized by log2 of the number of productive unique TCRs and the result was subtracted from 1. Scalp TCRbeta sequences were cross-referenced with sorted blood CD4 and CD8 repertoires so that the CD4 or CD8 identity of scalp clones could be inferred. TCRdb took over this immuneACCESS table, retaining in-frame rearrangements with V and J assigned. Such tables are incomplete; in checked studies, under half of the missing clones stem from an unresolved V gene, and the remainder is unexplained. Clone size and V and J calls were adopted from that table, with D and trimming inferred from the DNA. This sample comprises over 150,000 clones, 63% of them detected only once. Of the sample, around 1.6% falls within the top ten clones.

The sequence was obtained from a human donor with alopecia areata. This receptor chain uses TRBV10-3 and TRBJ1-2; the best D guess is TRBD1, with 5 bases matching. The material sequenced was CD4+ T cells sorted from blood, taken at week 0. Here is the DNA: TGTGCCATCAGTGACTCAGGGTCGGTTTATGGCTACACCTTC. This sequence encodes CAISDSGSVYGYTF.